Below are 20 T cell receptor beta chains sequenced from a single sample in a study of T-cell memory formation after mild COVID-19. From the 5' RACE reads, TCRdb called clonotypes with MiXCR, one entry per CDR3 protein. The table has more than 300,000 distinct CDR3 sequences, 12% to 15% seen once; the top ten hold approximately 22%. Specimen: PBMCs or a T cell subset sorted from them (not recorded which). The receptor source for this set is a man younger than 35 who had mild COVID-19 (a few samples of this study predate the infection). Cell type and time point are not known.

This rearrangement joins TRBV4-1 to TRBJ2-5; D is possibly TRBD2 (6 bases). This CDR3 comprises 17 residues. In germline, CDR1 is MGHRA, CDR2 YSYEKL. V was clipped by 0 bases and J by 1 base, with 15 bases between them. CDR3 nucleotide sequence: TGCGCCAGCAGCCAAGATGGGGGGAACGGACCCCAAGAGACCCAGTACTTC. Translating it yields CASSQDGGNGPQETQYF.

The chain uses TRBV27 and TRBJ1-1; possibly TRBD1 for D (6 bases). This CDR3 has 14 residues. The V end lost 5 bases, the J end lost 0 bases, and 10 bases lay between the germline ends. CDR1 and CDR2 (germline): MNHEY, SMNVEV (reference sequence). Here the CDR3 reads CASSIDRLNTEAFF. The CDR3 nucleotides read TGTGCCAGCAGTATAGACAGGCTGAACACTGAAGCTTTCTTT.

The chain couples TRBV25-1 to TRBJ2-5, with D perhaps matching TRBD1 or TRBD2 (6 bases each). V lost 2 bases to trimming and J lost 0 bases, with 10 bases between them. This CDR3 is built from 15 residues. The V gene's germline CDR1 is MGHDK and CDR2 SYGVNS. The CDR3 region is CASSEGGTNQETQYF. Written as DNA, the CDR3 is TGTGCCAGCAGTGAAGGCGGGACAAACCAAGAGACCCAGTACTTC.

This clonotype was counted a few times. This sequence joins TRBV6-5 and TRBJ1-1; D is uncertain. The CDR3 length is 14 residues. Germline assignment: CDR1 MNHEY and CDR2 SVGAGI. The ends were cut back, 5 bases at V and 6 bases at J, with 16 bases in the middle. This chain's CDR3 is CASSAPQAGAEAFF. The CDR3 DNA is TGTGCCAGCAGTGCCCCTCAGGCTGGTGCTGAAGCTTTCTTT.

This clonotype was seen a handful of times. J is TRBJ1-6 and V is TRBV7-6; 7 nucleotides match TRBD1. This CDR3 contains 14 residues. CDR1 and CDR2 (germline): SGHVS, FNYEAQ. With 6 bases clipped from V and 7 bases from J, the junction kept 6 bases outside the gene matches. The CDR3 region is CASREGAKNSPLHF. The CDR3 DNA reads as TGTGCCAGCAGAGAGGGGGCTAAGAATTCACCCCTCCACTTT. The complete variable domain, with remaining parts taken from reference TRBV7-6 and TRBJ1-6, reads GAGVSQSPRYKVTKRGQDVALRCDPISGHVSLYWYRQALGQGPEFLTYFNYEAQQDKSGLPNDRFSAERPEGSISTLTIQRTEQRDSAMYRCASREGAKNSPLHFGNGTRLTVT.

The CDR3 bases are TGTGCCAGCAGTGAAGAAAGGACAGGGGACACTGAAGCTTTCTTT. It specifies CASSEERTGDTEAFF. The chain uses TRBV6-1 and TRBJ1-1; TRBD1 agrees at 9 bases. The CDR3 loop spans 15 amino acids. Trimming removed 1 base from V and 3 bases from J; junction bases left unmatched: 3. Germline lookup yields CDR1 MNHNS and CDR2 SASEGT.

The V gene is TRBV6-6, the J gene TRBJ2-7; D might be TRBD1 or TRBD2, each matching 5 bases. V was trimmed by 0 bases and J by 6 bases, leaving 21 bases between them. This CDR3 has 17 amino acids. Per germline, CDR1 MNHNY and CDR2 SVGAGI (reference sequence). In DNA form, the CDR3 reads TGTGCCAGCAGTTACTCAGGTACAGGCTCCGCGAGGGGCGAGCAGTACGTC. Encoded protein: CASSYSGTGSARGEQYV.

The V and J genes are TRBV12-3 or TRBV12-4 and TRBJ1-6; D is unresolved. Trimming removed 3 bases at V and 8 bases at J, with 11 bases between. The CDR3 has 14 residues. Written as DNA, the CDR3 is TGTGCCAGCAGTTTGTCGGTCTTGGATTCACCCCTCCACTTT. Encoded protein: CASSLSVLDSPLHF.

The chain employs TRBV7-3 and TRBJ2-3, with TRBD2 matching over 8 bases. The CDR3 covers 16 residues. Trimming removed 5 bases from V and 5 bases from J; junction bases left unmatched: 12. Germline-derived CDR1 and CDR2 are SGHTA and FQGTGA. CDR3 coding DNA: TGTGCCAGCAGCCGCGGGGGGCCGCTTTCCCAAGATACGCAGTATTTT. This sequence encodes CASSRGGPLSQDTQYF. The full variable domain, rest sourced from reference TRBV7-3 and TRBJ2-3, is GAGVSQTPSNKVTEKGKYVELRCDPISGHTALYWYRQSLGQGPEFLIYFQGTGAADDSGLPNDRFFAVRPEGSVSTLKIQRTERGDSAVYLCASSRGGPLSQDTQYFGPGTRLTVL.

This clonotype was detected many times. The J gene is TRBJ1-1, the V gene TRBV7-2, with D tentatively TRBD1 (6 bases). There are 14 residues in the CDR3. Germline V gene data show CDR1 as SGHTA and CDR2 as FQGNSA. The V end lost 5 bases, the J end lost 3 bases, and 13 bases lay between the germline ends. The CDR3 spells CASSKPGQYTEAFF. The CDR3 nucleotides read TGTGCCAGCAGCAAACCGGGACAATACACTGAAGCTTTCTTT.

This clonotype was observed a few times. The CDR3 DNA is TGTGCCAGGGACAGGGGTGAATCCTACGAGCAGTACGTC. Translated: CARDRGESYEQYV. V gene TRBV7-3 combines with J gene TRBJ2-7, with 9 positions matching TRBD1. Germline CDR1 SGHTA, CDR2 FQGTGA. V lost 9 bases, J lost 1 base, and 4 bases stayed unmatched. The CDR3 spans 13 residues.

This clonotype was picked up a small number of times. The gene calls are TRBV12-3 or TRBV12-4 and TRBJ2-2; D call uncertain. V gave up 10 bases and J gave up 5 bases, with 11 bases separating them. The CDR3 consists of 12 residues. The CDR3 loop reads CATSRETGELFF. The CDR3 nucleotides are TGTGCCACCAGCAGAGAAACCGGGGAGCTGTTTTTT.

In its sample, this clonotype was seen a few times. The genes are TRBV9 and TRBJ2-5; D assignment may be TRBD1 or TRBD2 (5 bases each). Trimming took 2 bases from V and 5 from J, leaving 16 bases between them. CDR1 and CDR2 (germline): SGDLS, YYNGEE. The CDR3 sequence is 15 residues long. This chain's CDR3 is CASSVGTAAVETQYF. CDR3 DNA: TGTGCCAGCAGCGTGGGGACCGCGGCTGTGGAGACCCAGTACTTC. The entire variable domain, with the rest obtained from reference TRBV9 and TRBJ2-5, is as follows: DSGVTQTPKHLITATGQRVTLRCSPRSGDLSVYWYQQSLDQGLQFLIQYYNGEERAKGNILERFSAQQFPDLHSELNLSSLELGDSALYFCASSVGTAAVETQYFGPGTRLLVL.

This clonotype was seen a few times. The chain is built from TRBV12-5 and TRBJ1-1; D call uncertain. Trimming stripped 0 bases from V and 3 bases from J, with 17 bases between. Per germline, CDR1 LGHNT and CDR2 FRNRAP. This CDR3 region has 17 residues. CDR3 bases: TGTGCTAGTGGTTTGGTAGGGCCAGGCTCCCTTGACACTGAAGCTTTCTTT. Residues: CASGLVGPGSLDTEAFF. The full variable domain, its missing parts supplied by reference TRBV12-5 and TRBJ1-1, is DARVTQTPRHKVTEMGQEVTMRCQPILGHNTVFWYRQTMMQGLELLAYFRNRAPLDDSGMPKDRFSAEMPDATLATLKIQPSEPRDSAVYFCASGLVGPGSLDTEAFFGQGTRLTVV.

The gene calls are TRBV9 and TRBJ2-2, with D unresolved. V lost 0 bases and J lost 7, with 4 bases in between. Germline loops: CDR1 SGDLS, CDR2 YYNGEE. This CDR3 has 12 amino acids. The chain's CDR3 is CASSVEVGELFF. The CDR3 nucleotides read TGTGCCAGCAGCGTAGAGGTCGGGGAGCTGTTTTTT. The entire variable domain, with the rest obtained from reference TRBV9 and TRBJ2-2, is as follows: DSGVTQTPKHLITATGQRVTLRCSPRSGDLSVYWYQQSLDQGLQFLIQYYNGEERAKGNILERFSAQQFPDLHSELNLSSLELGDSALYFCASSVEVGELFFGEGSRLTVL.

J is TRBJ2-2 and V is TRBV24-1; possibly TRBD1 for D (6 bases). Trimming pared 3 bases from V and 3 bases from J, leaving 13 bases between. The CDR3 is 16 amino acids. Germline V lookup: CDR1 KGHDR, CDR2 SFDVKD. CDR3 sequence reads: CATSDLPGVDTGELFF. The CDR3 region has the DNA TGTGCCACCAGTGATCTCCCAGGGGTGGACACCGGGGAGCTGTTTTTT.

This clonotype was counted a few times. The J gene is TRBJ2-3, the V gene TRBV5-6, with D uncertain. V shed 4 bases and J shed 9 bases, with 15 bases lying between them. CDR1 SGHDT and CDR2 YYEEEE come from the germline V gene. This CDR3 is built from 13 residues. The chain's CDR3 is CASSLRFGGTQYF. The DNA for the CDR3 is TGTGCCAGCAGCCTTAGATTCGGCGGCACGCAGTATTTT.

This clonotype was counted a few times. The chain carries TRBV7-6 and TRBJ1-4; D perhaps matches TRBD1 (5 bases). V dropped 3 bases and J dropped 0 bases, with 5 bases sitting between them. Germline V gene sequence: CDR1 SGHVS, CDR2 FNYEAQ. CDR3 length: 14 residues. The CDR3, as DNA: TGTGCCAGCAGCTTCAGGGCAACTAATGAAAAACTGTTTTTT. This codes for CASSFRATNEKLFF.

This rearrangement joins TRBV7-8 to TRBJ1-5, with 10 positions matching TRBD1. Germline-derived CDR1 and CDR2 are SGHVS and FQNEAQ. The CDR3 extends over 15 amino acids. J was trimmed by 11 bases and V by 3 bases; bases with no gene match: 10. The chain's CDR3 is CASSLGQGSLEAQHF. CDR3 nucleotide sequence: TGTGCCAGCAGCTTGGGACAGGGGTCTCTCGAGGCCCAGCATTTT.

This clonotype was recorded a few times. The chain links TRBV24-1 to TRBJ2-1; D remains ambiguous. The length of the CDR3 is 13 residues. V was pared by 6 bases and J by 6 bases, with 11 bases between. The V gene's germline CDR1 is KGHDR and CDR2 SFDVKD. The DNA of the CDR3 is TGTGCCACCAGTAAGCAGATAGGCAATGAGCAGTTCTTC. As protein: CATSKQIGNEQFF.